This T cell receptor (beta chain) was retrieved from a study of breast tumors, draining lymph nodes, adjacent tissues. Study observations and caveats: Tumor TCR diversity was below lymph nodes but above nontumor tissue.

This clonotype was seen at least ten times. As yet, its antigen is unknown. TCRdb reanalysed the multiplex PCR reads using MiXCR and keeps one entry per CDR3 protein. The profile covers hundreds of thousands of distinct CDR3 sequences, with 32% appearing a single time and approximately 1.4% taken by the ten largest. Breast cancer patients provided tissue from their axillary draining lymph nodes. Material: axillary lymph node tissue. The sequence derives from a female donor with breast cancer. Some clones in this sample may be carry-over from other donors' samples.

The CDR3: CSARDFERPRRETQYF. The CDR3 DNA follows: TGCAGTGCTAGAGATTTTGAGCGACCCCGCCGGGAGACCCAGTACTTC. The gene calls are TRBV20-1 and TRBJ2-5; D not certain. Germline loops: CDR1 DFQATT, CDR2 SNEGSKA (reference sequence). The CDR3 has 16 residues. V was clipped by 0 bases and J by 5 bases, with 19 bases between them.